This T cell receptor (beta chain) came from a study of cytomegalovirus exposure and HLA in healthy donors. Turning to the study itself: Early released data had 65 million to 100 million unique TCRs, all coming from HLA-typed donors.

V lost 2 bases to trimming and J lost 12 bases, with 17 bases between them. Germline V gene sequence: CDR1 MNHNS, CDR2 SASEGT. The CDR3 covers 13 residues. The PCR was carried out with 60 Vbeta primers and 13 Jbeta primers. Repertoires were generated with immunoSEQ multiplex PCR, while TCRdb's copy carries only in-frame clones and drops some. The sample gives approximately 270,000 clones, 80% of which show up once; roughly 0.3% is in the top ten. With respect to this clone: Its target is not known.

Study-wide points: About 87% or about 30% of the time was how often most TCR beta V segments were productive, according to an earlier analysis. Follow-up analysis found HLA locus-dependent TCR association rates, highest for DRB1 and lowest for HLA-C. Relative to the approximately 630-donor mean, N-insertions were reportedly fewer in an Asian-associated ancestry cluster in a later analysis.

The chain recombines TRBV6-1 with TRBJ2-7, with D possibly being TRBD1 (5 bases). Source material: PBMCs. The TCR comes from a girl aged 2 to 9 in good health and CMV-seronegative. CDR3 amino acids: CASSEIADTSTYF. For the CDR3, the DNA is TGTGCCAGCAGTGAAATTGCGGACACATCAACGTACTTC.